Reported below is one T cell receptor (beta chain). The entry originates in a study of blood T cell repertoires in COVID-19. Study-level information: Whether acute or convalescent, the COVID-19 samples came from the United States, Italy and Spain. In each case, the material was cDNA or gDNA derived from T cells, B-cell-depleted T cells, or PBMCs.

Libraries were prepared by immunoSEQ multiplex PCR; TCRdb keeps only in-frame clonotypes and omits some of them. This sample has 200,000 or so clones, with roughly nine tenths found just once. V was cut by 5 bases and J by 6 bases, with 17 bases left in between. CDR1 and CDR2 from the germline V gene are SGHTA and FQGNSA. The CDR3 has 15 amino acids. This TCR came from a woman aged 70-85 years with acute or convalescent COVID-19. Sequencing used peripheral blood. The chain couples TRBV7-2 to TRBJ1-5; perhaps TRBD1 as D (5 bases). The CDR3 spells CASSKTGTWGQPQHF. CDR3 coding DNA: TGTGCCAGCAGCAAGACCGGGACTTGGGGTCAGCCCCAGCATTTT.